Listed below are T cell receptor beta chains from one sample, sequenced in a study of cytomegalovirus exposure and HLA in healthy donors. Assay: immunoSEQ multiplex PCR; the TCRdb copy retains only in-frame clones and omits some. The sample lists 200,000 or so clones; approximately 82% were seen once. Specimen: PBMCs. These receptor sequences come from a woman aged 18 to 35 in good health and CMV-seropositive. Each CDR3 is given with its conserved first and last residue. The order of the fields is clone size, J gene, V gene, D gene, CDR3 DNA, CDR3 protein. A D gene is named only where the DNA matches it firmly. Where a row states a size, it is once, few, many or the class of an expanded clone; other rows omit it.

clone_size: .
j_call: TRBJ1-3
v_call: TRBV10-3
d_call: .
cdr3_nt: TGTGCCGCCAACTCCGGACTTGTAAACACCATATATTTT
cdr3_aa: CAANSGLVNTIYF

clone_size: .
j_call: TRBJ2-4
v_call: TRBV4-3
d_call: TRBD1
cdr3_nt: TGCGCCAGCAGCCAAGATCTCCCAGGGGGTAACATTCAGTACTTC
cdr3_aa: CASSQDLPGGNIQYF

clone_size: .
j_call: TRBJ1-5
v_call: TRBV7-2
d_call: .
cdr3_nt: TGTGCCAGCAGCTTAGGGGGCATGAGTCAGCCCCAGCATTTT
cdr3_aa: CASSLGGMSQPQHF

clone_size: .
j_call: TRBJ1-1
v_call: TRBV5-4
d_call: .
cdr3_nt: TGTGCCAGCAGCGGACGGGGGGGGGCGAGCACTGAAGCTTTCTTT
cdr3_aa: CASSGRGGASTEAFF

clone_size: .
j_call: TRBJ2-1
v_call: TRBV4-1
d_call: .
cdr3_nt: TGCGCCAGCAGCCAAATTGGGAGGGGGGCCTACAATGAGCAGTTCTTC
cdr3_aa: CASSQIGRGAYNEQFF

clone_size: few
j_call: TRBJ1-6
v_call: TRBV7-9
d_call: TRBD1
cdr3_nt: TGTGCCAGCAGCTATGCGGGACAGCATAATTCACCCCTCCACTTT
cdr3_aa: CASSYAGQHNSPLHF

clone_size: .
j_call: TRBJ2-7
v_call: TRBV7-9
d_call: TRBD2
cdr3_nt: TGTGCCAGCAGCTCGATCCTAGCGGGGGGATACTACGAGCAGTACTTC
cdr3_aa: CASSSILAGGYYEQYF

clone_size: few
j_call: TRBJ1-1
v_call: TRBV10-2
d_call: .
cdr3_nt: TGCGCCAGCAGCGCCGGGGGAGGGAGGACTGAAGCTTTCTTT
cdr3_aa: CASSAGGGRTEAFF

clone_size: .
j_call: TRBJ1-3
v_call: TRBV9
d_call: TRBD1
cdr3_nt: TGTGCCAGCAGCGTTGTACCTGACAGGGGCGCGGGAAACACCATATATTTT
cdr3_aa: CASSVVPDRGAGNTIYF

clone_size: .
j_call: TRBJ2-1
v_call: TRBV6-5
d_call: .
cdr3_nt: TGTGCCAGCAGTTACTCGAGTAAGGGGAATGAGCAGTTCTTC
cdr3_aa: CASSYSSKGNEQFF

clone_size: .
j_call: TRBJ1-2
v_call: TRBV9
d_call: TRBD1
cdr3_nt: TGTGCCAGCAGCGCCTCGACAGGGAGTAACTATGGCTACACCTTC
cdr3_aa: CASSASTGSNYGYTF

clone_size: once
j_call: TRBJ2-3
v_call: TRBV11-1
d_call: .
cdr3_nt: TGTGCCAGCAGCTTAAGGGGAAGCACAGATACGCAGTATTTT
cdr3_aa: CASSLRGSTDTQYF

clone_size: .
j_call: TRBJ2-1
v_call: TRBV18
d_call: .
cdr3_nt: TGTGCCAGCTCACCGGTGGTGGCCAATGAGCAGTTCTTC
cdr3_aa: CASSPVVANEQFF

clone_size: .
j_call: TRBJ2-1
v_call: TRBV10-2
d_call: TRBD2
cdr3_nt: TGCGCCAGCAGTGAGTCTGCGATAGCGGGGGGGAAGGGTGAGCAGTTCTTC
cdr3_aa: CASSESAIAGGKGEQFF

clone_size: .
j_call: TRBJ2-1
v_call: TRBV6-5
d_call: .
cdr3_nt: TGTGCCAGCAGTCGACGACGGGAAGGGAATGAGCAGTTCTTC
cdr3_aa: CASSRRREGNEQFF

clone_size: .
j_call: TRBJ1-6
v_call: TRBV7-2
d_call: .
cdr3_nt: TGTGCCAGCAGCTTTGTCAGGGTAAATTCACCCCTCCACTTT
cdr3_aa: CASSFVRVNSPLHF

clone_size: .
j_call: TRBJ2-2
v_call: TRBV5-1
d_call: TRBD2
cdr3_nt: TGCGCCAGCAGCTGGGGGACTAGCGGGGGTGCGAACACCGGGGAGCTGTTTTTT
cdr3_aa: CASSWGTSGGANTGELFF

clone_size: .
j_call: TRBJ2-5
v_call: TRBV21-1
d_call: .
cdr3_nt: TGTGCCAGCAGTAACCTGCAACACGGGACAGGAGCGCAAGAGACCCAGTACTTC
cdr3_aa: CASSNLQHGTGAQETQYF

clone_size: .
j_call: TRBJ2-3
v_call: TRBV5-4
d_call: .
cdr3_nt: TGTGCCAGCAGCTCCATCACAGATACGCAGTATTTT
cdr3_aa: CASSSITDTQYF

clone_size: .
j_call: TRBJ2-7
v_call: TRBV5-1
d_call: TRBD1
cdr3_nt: TGCGCCAGCAGCTTGGGACAGGGAGTTACCTTCGAGCAGTACTTC
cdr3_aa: CASSLGQGVTFEQYF

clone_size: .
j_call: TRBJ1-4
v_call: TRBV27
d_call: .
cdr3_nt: TGTGCCAGCAGTTTGCAGGCTGCAGAAAAACTGTTTTTT
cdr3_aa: CASSLQAAEKLFF

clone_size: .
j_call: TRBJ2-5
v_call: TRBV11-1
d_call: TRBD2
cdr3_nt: TGTGCCAGCAGCCGCAAAGCGGGGGAATACCAAGAGACCCAGTACTTC
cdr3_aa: CASSRKAGEYQETQYF

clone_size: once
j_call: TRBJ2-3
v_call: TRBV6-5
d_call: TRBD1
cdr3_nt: TGTGCCAGCAGTCCGACAGGGGGCATCACAGATACGCAGTATTTT
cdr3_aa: CASSPTGGITDTQYF

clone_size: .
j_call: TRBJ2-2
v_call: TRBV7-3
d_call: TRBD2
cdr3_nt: TGTGCCAGCAGCCGGGGGGGCGGGTCCGGGGAGCTGTTTTTT
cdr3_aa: CASSRGGGSGELFF

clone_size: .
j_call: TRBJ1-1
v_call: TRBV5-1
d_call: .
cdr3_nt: TGCGCCAGCAGCTTGCAGGGGCCAACTGAAGCTTTCTTT
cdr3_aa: CASSLQGPTEAFF

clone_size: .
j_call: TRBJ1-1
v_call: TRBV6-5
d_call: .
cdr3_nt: TGTGCCAGCAGTTACTCCCGCAGGGGTGTGACTGAAGCTTTCTTT
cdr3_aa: CASSYSRRGVTEAFF

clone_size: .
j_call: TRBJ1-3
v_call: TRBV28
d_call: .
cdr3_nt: TGTGCCAGCAGTTTATCAGGGGATGGAAACACCATATATTTT
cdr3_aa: CASSLSGDGNTIYF

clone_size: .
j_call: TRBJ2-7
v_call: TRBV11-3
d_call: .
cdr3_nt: TGTGCCAGCAGCTTCCAAGGGGGCGAGCAGTACTTC
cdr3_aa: CASSFQGGEQYF

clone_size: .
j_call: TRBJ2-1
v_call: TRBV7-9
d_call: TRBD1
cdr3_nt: TGTGCCAGCAGCCTACAAACAGGGGTGGGGAATGAGCAGTTCTTC
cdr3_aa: CASSLQTGVGNEQFF

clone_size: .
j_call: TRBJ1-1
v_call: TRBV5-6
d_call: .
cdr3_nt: TGTGCCAGCAGCGGAACGACAGCAATGAACACTGAAGCTTTCTTT
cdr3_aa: CASSGTTAMNTEAFF

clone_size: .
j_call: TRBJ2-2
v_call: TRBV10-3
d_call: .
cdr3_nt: TGTGCCATGATGTCCGGGACATCGAACACCGGGGAGCTGTTTTTT
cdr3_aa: CAMMSGTSNTGELFF

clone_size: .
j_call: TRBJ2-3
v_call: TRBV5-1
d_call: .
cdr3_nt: TGCGCCAGCAGCGCGCTACTAGCTCCGACTAGCACAGATACGCAGTATTTT
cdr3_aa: CASSALLAPTSTDTQYF

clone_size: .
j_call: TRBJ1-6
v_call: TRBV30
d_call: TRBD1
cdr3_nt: TGTGCCTGGAGTTCTCGGACAGGGCGACAATCACCCCTCCACTTT
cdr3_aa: CAWSSRTGRQSPLHF

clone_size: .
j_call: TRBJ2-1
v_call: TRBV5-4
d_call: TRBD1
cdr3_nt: TGTGCCAGCAGCTCCACCCCTACAGGGGGTGTATTGAATGAGCAGTTCTTC
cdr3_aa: CASSSTPTGGVLNEQFF

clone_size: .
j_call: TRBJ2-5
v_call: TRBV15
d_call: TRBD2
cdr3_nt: TGTGCCACCAGCAGGCGGACTAGCGGTCGAGAGACCCAGTACTTC
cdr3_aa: CATSRRTSGRETQYF

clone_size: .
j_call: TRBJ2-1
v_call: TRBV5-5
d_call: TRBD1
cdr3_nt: TGTGCCAGCAGCTTGGGCCCTTACAGGGGGCGGGAGTACAATGAGCAGTTCTTC
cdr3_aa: CASSLGPYRGREYNEQFF

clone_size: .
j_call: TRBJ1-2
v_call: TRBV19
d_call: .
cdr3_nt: TGTGCCAGTAGCCAACATAACTATGGCTACACCTTC
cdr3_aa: CASSQHNYGYTF

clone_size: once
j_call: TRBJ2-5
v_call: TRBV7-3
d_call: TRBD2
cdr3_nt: TGTGCCAGCAGCTTAAACGGGGGGGCCAGGGAGACCCAGTACTTC
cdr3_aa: CASSLNGGARETQYF

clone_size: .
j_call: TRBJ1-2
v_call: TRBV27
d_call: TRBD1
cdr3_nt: TGTGCCAGCAGTTCCCAGGGACAGGGTCACTATGGCTACACCTTC
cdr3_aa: CASSSQGQGHYGYTF

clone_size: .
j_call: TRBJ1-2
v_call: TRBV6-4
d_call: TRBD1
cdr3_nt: TGTGCCAGCAGTGCATCCGGGACAGGGACAAACGGCTACACCTTC
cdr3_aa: CASSASGTGTNGYTF

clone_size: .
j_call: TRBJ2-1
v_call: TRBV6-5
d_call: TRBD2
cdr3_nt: TGTGCCAGCAGTTACAATAGCGGGGGGTACAATGAGCAGTTCTTC
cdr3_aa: CASSYNSGGYNEQFF

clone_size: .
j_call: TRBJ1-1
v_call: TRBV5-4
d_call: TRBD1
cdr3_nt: TGTGCCAGCAGCTTCCGGAACAGGGGGCGCGGTACTGAAGCTTTCTTT
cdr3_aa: CASSFRNRGRGTEAFF

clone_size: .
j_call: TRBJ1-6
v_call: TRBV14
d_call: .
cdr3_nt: TGTGCCAGCAGCCTTCATTATAATTCACCCCTCCACTTT
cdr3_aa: CASSLHYNSPLHF

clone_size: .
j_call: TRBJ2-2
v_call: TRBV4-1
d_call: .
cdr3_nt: TGCGCCAGCAGCCAAGGGGCCAGAGCAAACACCGGGGAGCTGTTTTTT
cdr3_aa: CASSQGARANTGELFF

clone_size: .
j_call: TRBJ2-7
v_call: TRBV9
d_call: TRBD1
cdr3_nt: TGTGCCAGCAGCTTACGACAGGGATCTTACTACGAGCAGTACTTC
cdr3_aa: CASSLRQGSYYEQYF

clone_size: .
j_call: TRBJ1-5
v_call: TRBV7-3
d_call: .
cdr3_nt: TGTGCCAGCAGCCGGGACACCGATCAGCCCCAGCATTTT
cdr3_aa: CASSRDTDQPQHF

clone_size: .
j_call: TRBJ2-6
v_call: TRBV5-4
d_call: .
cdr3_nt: TGTGCCAGCAGCTCACATGGAGGTTCTGGGGCCAACGTCCTGACTTTC
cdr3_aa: CASSSHGGSGANVLTF

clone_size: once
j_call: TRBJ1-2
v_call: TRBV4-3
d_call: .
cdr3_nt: TGCGCCAGCAGCCTGGCAGGGTCGAACTATGGCTACACCTTC
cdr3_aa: CASSLAGSNYGYTF

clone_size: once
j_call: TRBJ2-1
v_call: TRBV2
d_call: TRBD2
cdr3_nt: TGTGCCAGCCAGAGAAAAACTAGCGCGTTTGACAATGAGCAGTTCTTC
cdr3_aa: CASQRKTSAFDNEQFF

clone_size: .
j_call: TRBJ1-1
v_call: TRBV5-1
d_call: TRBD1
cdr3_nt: TGCGCCAGCAGCTCGGGACAGGGGACTGAAGCTTTCTTT
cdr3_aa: CASSSGQGTEAFF

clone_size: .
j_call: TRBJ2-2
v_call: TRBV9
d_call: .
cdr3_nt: TGTGCCAGCAGCCCTCACAGATCCACCGGGGAGCTGTTTTTT
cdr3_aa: CASSPHRSTGELFF

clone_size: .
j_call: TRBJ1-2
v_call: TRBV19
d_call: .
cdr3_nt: TGTGCCAGTAGGCCACTTAATTCAAACTATGGCTACACCTTC
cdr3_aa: CASRPLNSNYGYTF